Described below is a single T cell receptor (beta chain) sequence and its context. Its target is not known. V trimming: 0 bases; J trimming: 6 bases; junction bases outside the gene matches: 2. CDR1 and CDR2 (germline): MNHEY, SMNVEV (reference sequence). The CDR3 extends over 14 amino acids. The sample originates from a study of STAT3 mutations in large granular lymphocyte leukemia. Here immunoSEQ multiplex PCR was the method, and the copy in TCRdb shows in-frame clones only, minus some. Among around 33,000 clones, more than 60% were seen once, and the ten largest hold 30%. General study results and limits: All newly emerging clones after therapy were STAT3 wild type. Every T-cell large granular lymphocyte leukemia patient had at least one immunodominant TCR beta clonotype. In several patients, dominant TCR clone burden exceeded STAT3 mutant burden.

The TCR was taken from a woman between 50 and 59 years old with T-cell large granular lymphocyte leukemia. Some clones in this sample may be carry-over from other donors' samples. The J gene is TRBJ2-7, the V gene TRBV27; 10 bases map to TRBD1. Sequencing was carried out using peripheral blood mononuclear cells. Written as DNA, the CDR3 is TGTGCCAGCAGTTTATCGACAGGGGGCGTCGAGCAGTACTTC. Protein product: CASSLSTGGVEQYF.